This TCR beta chain was identified in a study of OX40 agonist ivuxolimab in advanced cancers. In the study overall: Ivuxolimab, which targeted the costimulatory receptor OX40 (CD134), was an agonistic, fully human IgG2 monoclonal antibody. Intravenous ivuxolimab was administered to patients every 2 weeks at six dose levels: 0.01, 0.1, 0.3, 1.5, 3 and 10 mg/kg. Three dose-escalation patients achieved partial responses, one with hepatocellular carcinoma and two with cutaneous melanoma. Among the 52 dose-escalation patients, approximately 20 had hepatocellular carcinoma, roughly 15 melanoma, 9 renal cell carcinoma and 9 head and neck cancer. The paper describes the monotherapy dose-escalation part (N ≈ 51 patients) of the phase I trial of ivuxolimab. The point of sequencing TCRbeta in the periphery was to test whether ivuxolimab changed TCR sequence diversity and drove clonal T-cell expansion. In the dose-escalation cohort, around four fifths of patients were male, and the mean age was around 60 years with a range of roughly 20 to 85. Prior anti-PD-1, anti-PD-L1 or anti-CTLA-4 therapy was permitted, and checkpoint inhibitors had been received by roughly 42% of dose-escalation patients. Overall results and qualifications from the work: Low levels of normalized T-cell clonal expansion were also seen in some patients who did not respond. Which antigens the clonally expanded peripheral T cells were specific for was not determined. In the 0.1-3.0 mg/kg groups, partial responders had among the lowest normalized peripheral clonal expansion, particularly in CD8+ T cells. After ivuxolimab, CD8+ T cells had more expanded clones than CD4+ T cells on average. At doses of 0.1 to 3.0 mg/kg, clonal expansion of both CD4+ and CD8+ blood T cells was observed from baseline to week 6.

Patients with a history of autoimmune disease or receiving systemic immunosuppression were excluded from the trial. Peripheral blood for TCR sequencing was collected from all dose cohorts at baseline, on cycle 4 day 1, and on cycle 7 day 1. Samples were obtained from an open-label, multicenter, first-in-human phase I dose-escalation trial of ivuxolimab. Adults with locally advanced or metastatic head and neck squamous cell, hepatocellular, melanoma or renal cell carcinoma were enrolled in the trial. Before TCR sequencing, CD4+ and CD8+ T cells were separately sorted from peripheral blood. CDR1 SGHRS and CDR2 YFSETQ were looked up in the germline V gene. Trimming leaves V shorter by 4 bases and J shorter by 10 bases, with the junction holding 8 bases beyond the gene matches. The CDR3, from cysteine to phenylalanine, totals 14 residues. Only the CDR3 DNA stays, 42 bases, in frame from base 1. Genomic DNA was isolated from the sorted cells so that the TCRbeta CDR3 region could be sequenced. The immunoSEQ Assay was used to sequence the TCRbeta CDR3 regions. The clones in this table, taken by TCRdb from immuneACCESS, are in-frame only. Not every clone is retained; where verified, under half of the shortfall comes from an unresolved V gene, and the cause of the rest is unknown. Within this sample are roughly 110,000 clones, with approximately 90% of them counted one time only. The top ten clonotypes cover about 0.5% of the sample.

As concerns this clone: Its specific antigen is unknown. Qualities for individual bases were not recorded, and no much larger clone is one base off.

This sequence uses TRBV5-1 and TRBJ2-3, and 11 junction bases match TRBD1. The receptor was derived from an adult with an advanced solid tumor such as melanoma, head and neck, liver or kidney cancer. The starting material was CD4+ or CD8+ T cells sorted from blood, obtained in a trial of the OX40 agonist ivuxolimab. In nucleotides, the sequence is TGCGCCAGCAGCAGGGGACAGGGGGGAGAGGCGCAGTATTTT. Translation gives CASSRGQGGEAQYF.